Sequencing of this TCR beta chain was carried out in a study of T cell repertoires in cytomegalovirus infection. In the study overall: Both CMV infection and a matching HLA type were indicated by public TCR beta signatures.

Regarding the study as a whole: Ex vivo, HLA-C-restricted CMV-specific TCR beta clonotypes prevailed over the rest of the response. Cumulative public TCR beta family frequency identified CMV carriers with the relevant HLA.

Germline loops: CDR1 SEHNR, CDR2 FQNEAQ (reference sequence). Deletions cut 4 bases from V and 0 bases from J, with 12 bases between. The length of the CDR3 is 15 residues. In the case of this clonotype: Its specificity is unknown.

TCRdb re-called the reads with MiXCR, one entry per CDR3 protein. Here the sample spans hundreds of thousands of distinct CDR3 sequences, roughly 24% being singletons. The chain carries TRBV7-9 and TRBJ2-5, with TRBD1 as a possible D gene (6 bases). The TCR originated in a human donor in good health (CMV status not recorded). Some clones in this sample may be carry-over from other donors' samples. Sequences were obtained from CD8+ T cells from PBMCs. Written as DNA, the CDR3 is TGTGCCAGCAGCTCCCAGGGGATAGACCAAGAGACCCAGTACTTC. Translation: CASSSQGIDQETQYF.